This entry lists 18 T cell receptor beta chains sequenced from one sample in a study of identical twins. TCRdb reprocessed the 5' RACE reads via MiXCR and lists one record per CDR3 protein. The table shows roughly 190,000 distinct CDR3 sequences, with about a sixth occurring only once. The same sample was also used in a study of T cells expressing NK-cell markers.

The sequenced sample consisted of CD8+ T cells sorted from blood. These receptors were taken from a woman aged 18-29 years in good health.

J is TRBJ2-7 and V is TRBV5-6; D not resolved. Germline V gives CDR1 SGHDT, CDR2 YYEEEE. Trimming pared 4 bases from V and 6 bases from J, leaving 14 bases between. The CDR3 is 13 amino acids. The CDR3 region has the DNA TGTGCCAGCAGCACCGGGCTCCCCTGCGAGCAGTACTTC. The encoded protein is CASSTGLPCEQYF. The full variable domain, its missing parts supplied by reference TRBV5-6 and TRBJ2-7, is DAGVTQSPTHLIKTRGQQVTLRCSPKSGHDTVSWYQQALGQGPQFIFQYYEEEERQRGNFPDRFSGHQFPNYSSELNVNALLLGDSALYLCASSTGLPCEQYFGPGTRLTVT.

The V and J genes are TRBV27 and TRBJ2-7; TRBD2 is a possible D gene (6 bases). The V end lost 3 bases, the J end lost 7 bases, and 16 bases lay between the germline ends. The CDR3 length is 14 residues. CDR1 and CDR2 from the germline V gene are MNHEY and SMNVEV (reference sequence). The CDR3 sequence: CASSLGTGVREQYF. The CDR3 DNA reads TGTGCCAGCAGTTTGGGGACGGGGGTCAGGGAGCAGTACTTC.

The chain employs TRBV30 and TRBJ2-7; no clear D. Germline CDR1 is GTSNPN and CDR2 is SVGIG (reference sequence). V was cut by 3 bases and J by 3 bases, with 9 bases left in between. The CDR3 contains 12 residues. The CDR3 is CAWRGPLYEQYF. The CDR3 coding sequence is TGTGCCTGGAGAGGGCCCCTCTACGAGCAGTACTTC. Together with reference TRBV30 and TRBJ2-7, the CDR3 gives the full variable domain: SQTIHQWPATLVQPVGSPLSLECTVEGTSNPNLYWYRQAAGRGLQLLFYSVGIGQISSEVPQNLSASRPQDRQFILSSKKLLLSDSGFYLCAWRGPLYEQYFGPGTRLTVT.

A few counts support this clonotype. This chain joins TRBV11-2 and TRBJ2-1; 8 nucleotides match TRBD2. The CDR3 is made up of 16 amino acids. Looked up from germline, CDR1 is SGHAT and CDR2 is FQNNGV. Trimming cost V 3 bases and J 8 bases; bases outside gene matches: 12. The CDR3 region has the DNA TGTGCCAGCAGCTTGGTGGTGGGACTAGGATCCCATGAGCAGTTCTTC. Its translation is CASSLVVGLGSHEQFF.

V and J are TRBV5-1 and TRBJ1-1; no reliable D call. The length of the CDR3 is 15 residues. Germline CDR1 and CDR2: SGHRS and YFSETQ. V was trimmed by 0 bases and J by 5 bases, leaving 14 bases between them. The CDR3 DNA is TGCGCCAGCAGCTTGGAGACCGTGAGTTGGACTGAAGCTTTCTTT. It yields the protein CASSLETVSWTEAFF. Full variable domain (remainder filled in from reference TRBV5-1 and TRBJ1-1): KAGVTQTPRYLIKTRGQQVTLSCSPISGHRSVSWYQQTPGQGLQFLFEYFSETQRNKGNFPGRFSGRQFSNSRSEMNVSTLELGDSALYLCASSLETVSWTEAFFGQGTRLTVV.

There are a few counts of this clonotype. The V gene is TRBV7-9, the J gene TRBJ2-5; maybe TRBD2 (5 bases). Looked up from germline, CDR1 is SEHNR and CDR2 is FQNEAQ (reference sequence). The V end lost 1 base, the J end lost 5 bases, and 14 bases lay between the germline ends. CDR3 length: 15 residues. The CDR3, as DNA: TGTGCCAGCAGCTTAGTAGTGGGAGCTGGGGAGACCCAGTACTTC. Translation: CASSLVVGAGETQYF.

The chain is built from TRBV24-1 and TRBJ2-3; 7 nucleotides align to TRBD2. This CDR3 has 17 amino acids. The J segment lost 2 bases and the V segment lost 10 bases, leaving 17 bases of the junction unmatched. The germline gives CDR1 KGHDR, CDR2 SFDVKD. CDR3 DNA sequence: TGTGCCACACGAGCGGGGCCAGCACCGCATATCACAGATACGCAGTATTTT. It encodes CATRAGPAPHITDTQYF.

This clonotype was seen more than once but under ten times. This rearrangement joins TRBV6-1 to TRBJ2-4; 8 bases line up with TRBD2. V lost 7 bases and J lost 0; bases outside the gene matches: 5. This CDR3 spans 15 amino acids. Germline V gene data show CDR1 as MNHNS and CDR2 as SASEGT. The CDR3, as DNA: TGTGCCAGCAAAACTAGCGGAAAAGCCAAAAACATTCAGTACTTC. Protein: CASKTSGKAKNIQYF.

This clonotype was detected only a few times. Here the CDR3 reads CASSILMNSPLHF. The CDR3 coding sequence is TGTGCCAGTAGTATCCTTATGAATTCACCCCTCCACTTT. This sequence joins TRBV19 and TRBJ1-6; no clear D. The CDR3 consists of 13 residues. CDR1 LNHDA and CDR2 SQIVND come from the germline V gene (reference sequence). Trimming took 3 bases from V and 7 from J, leaving 7 bases between them. The complete variable domain, with remaining parts taken from reference TRBV19 and TRBJ1-6, reads DGGITQSPKYLFRKEGQNVTLSCEQNLNHDAMYWYRQDPGQGLRLIYYSQIVNDFQKGDIAEGYSVSREKKESFPLTVTSAQKNPTAFYLCASSILMNSPLHFGNGTRLTVT.

The chain links TRBV9 to TRBJ2-1; TRBD2 is a possible D gene (6 bases). The V and J ends lost 4 bases and 8 bases respectively, with 16 bases between them. Germline-derived CDR1 and CDR2 are SGDLS and YYNGEE. The CDR3 loop spans 14 amino acids. The CDR3 bases are TGTGCCAGCAGCCCCGGGGGAGTACTGGATGAGCAGTTCTTC. It yields the protein CASSPGGVLDEQFF.

This clonotype was found many times. The genes are TRBV12-3 or TRBV12-4 and TRBJ1-2, with D perhaps TRBD1 (6 bases). Trimming removed 3 bases from V and 4 bases from J, with 12 bases in between. The length of the CDR3 is 14 residues. For the CDR3, the DNA is TGTGCCAGCAGTTTGGGGGGGCCGGGCTATGGCTACACCTTC. It encodes CASSLGGPGYGYTF.

The V call is TRBV7-9, the J call TRBJ2-7, with D unclear. Germline V gene lookup returns CDR1 SEHNR and CDR2 FQNEAQ (reference sequence). This CDR3 contains 13 residues. V was cut by 5 bases and J by 3 bases, with 11 bases left in between. CDR3 residues: CASSTGNIYEQYF. The CDR3 DNA reads as TGTGCCAGCAGCACCGGAAATATCTACGAGCAGTACTTC.

This clonotype has just a few counts. The chain recombines TRBV7-8 with TRBJ2-2; tentatively, D is TRBD2 (5 bases). This CDR3 has 15 amino acids. The germline V gene has CDR1 SGHVS and CDR2 FQNEAQ. Trimming removed 5 bases at V and 6 bases at J, with 16 bases between. In nucleotides, the CDR3 is TGTGCCAGCAGCCAAAGCGGACTGAAAGCCGGGGAGCTGTTTTTT. It encodes CASSQSGLKAGELFF.

The J gene is TRBJ2-7, the V gene TRBV18; D may match TRBD1 or TRBD2 (7 bases each). V shed 2 bases and J shed 5 bases, with 16 bases lying between them. Germline V gene data show CDR1 as KGHSH and CDR2 as LQKENI. The CDR3 covers 15 residues. The CDR3 DNA is TGTGCCAGCTCACCAGGGGAGGGGGCATTGGACGAGCAGTACTTC. It is translated as CASSPGEGALDEQYF. The full variable domain, completed using reference TRBV18 and TRBJ2-7, is NAGVMQNPRHLVRRRGQEARLRCSPMKGHSHVYWYRQLPEEGLKFMVYLQKENIIDESGMPKERFSAEFPKEGPSILRIQQVVRGDSAAYFCASSPGEGALDEQYFGPGTRLTVT.

This clonotype was observed at least ten times. The chain carries TRBV7-9 and TRBJ1-1; 8 nucleotides align to TRBD1. CDR3 length: 17 residues. V shed 1 base and J 0 bases; nucleotides not matched to a gene: 7. In germline, CDR1 is SEHNR, CDR2 FQNEAQ (reference sequence). CDR3 nucleotide sequence: TGTGCCAGCAGCTTAGGCCGTGGGACAGGACTGAACACTGAAGCTTTCTTT. Protein: CASSLGRGTGLNTEAFF.

This chain connects TRBV9 to TRBJ2-1; TRBD2 matches 8 bases. The V and J ends lost 0 bases and 2 bases, in that order; junction bases with no gene match: 1. The length of the CDR3 is 15 residues. Per germline, CDR1 SGDLS and CDR2 YYNGEE. CDR3 in amino acids: CASSVGTSTYNEQFF. The CDR3 region has the DNA TGTGCCAGCAGCGTAGGGACTAGCACCTACAATGAGCAGTTCTTC.

This clonotype was counted a few times. The junction and the germline gene differ at one end; a read error may be behind it. This chain links TRBV14 with TRBJ2-7; D is possibly TRBD1 (6 bases). This CDR3 region has 16 residues. Germline loops: CDR1 SGHDN, CDR2 FVKESK. The CDR3 region has the DNA TGTGCCAGCAGTCAAGAGGACAGCCGATTCCCTGGCGAGCAGTACTTC. Its translation: CASSQEDSRFPGEQYF.

A few counts support this clonotype. This chain connects TRBV5-6 to TRBJ2-7; no clear D. Deletions cut 0 bases from V and 6 bases from J, with 7 bases between. The CDR3 spans 12 residues. Germline V lookup: CDR1 SGHDT, CDR2 YYEEEE. CDR3 sequence (DNA): TGTGCCAGCAGCTTGGTCAGTGGCGAGCAGTACTTC. Amino acids: CASSLVSGEQYF.